The 28 T cell receptor beta chains reported below all come from one sample, sequenced in a study of spatial heterogeneity in lung cancer. Time point noted: sample taken at primary tumor resection. Antigens of these TCRs are unknown. TCRdb used MiXCR to reprocess the 5' RACE reads, holding one entry per CDR3 protein. The repertoire consists of around 10,000 distinct CDR3 sequences, with around 6% occurring once and the leading ten covering about 7.4%. Overall study findings and caveats: Tumoral mutation counts were tracked by counts of expanded intratumoral alpha and beta TCRs.

Sequenced material: lung tumor tissue, taken at surgery. Receptor source: a female donor with early-stage non-small cell lung cancer.

In its sample, this clonotype ranks as medium-sized (0.01 to 0.1%). The gene calls are TRBV12-3 or TRBV12-4 and TRBJ2-5; D remains unclear. Trimming shortened V by 3 bases and J by 6 bases, and 11 bases separated the two germline ends. CDR3 length: 13 amino acids. In DNA form, the CDR3 reads TGTGCCAGCAGTTTTGAACGGTTAAAGACCCAGTACTTC. Protein product: CASSFERLKTQYF.

This clonotype was counted many times. The chain uses TRBV7-2 and TRBJ2-3; weak D call: TRBD2 (6 bases). Trimming removed 5 bases from V and 2 bases from J, with 14 bases in between. CDR1 is SGHTA and CDR2 is FQGNSA in the germline V gene. This CDR3 is built from 15 residues. CDR3 DNA: TGTGCCAGCAGCCGCATGGAGGGGTTCACAGATACGCAGTATTTT. Translating it yields CASSRMEGFTDTQYF.

This clonotype has a count of ten or more. This chain uses TRBV3-2 with TRBJ2-7; the table's TRBD1 call for D was not verified on the DNA. TRBV3-2 is a listed pseudogene. CDR3 size: 17 residues. The CDR3 is CASSAGTGDKPSYEQYV. The CDR3 DNA is TGTGCCAGCAGCGCCGGGACAGGGGATAAGCCCTCCTACGAGCAGTACGTC.

This clonotype was observed at least ten times. The rearrangement uses TRBV12-3 or TRBV12-4 and TRBJ2-7, with D maybe TRBD1 (5 bases). V lost 4 bases to trimming and J lost 5 bases, with 12 bases between them. The CDR3 consists of 13 residues. This CDR3 reads CASSWGSVDEQYF. The CDR3 region has the DNA TGTGCCAGCAGTTGGGGCAGCGTTGACGAGCAGTACTTC.

This clonotype was counted many times. The rearrangement joins TRBV28 to TRBJ2-2; D is unresolved. Germline V CDR1 and CDR2: MDHEN, SYDVKM. CDR3 length equals 17 residues. With 6 bases removed from V and 1 base from J, the gap between germline ends came to 18 bases. The CDR3 loop is CASSFLGAERNTGELFF. CDR3 sequence (DNA): TGTGCCAGCAGCTTTTTGGGCGCAGAAAGGAACACCGGGGAGCTGTTTTTT.

This clonotype was detected many times. The chain is built from TRBV28 and TRBJ2-5; 9 bases align to TRBD2. Germline V gene lookup returns CDR1 MDHEN and CDR2 SYDVKM. There are 17 residues in the CDR3. V gave up 7 bases and J gave up 3 bases; unmatched junction bases: 15. The CDR3 DNA reads TGTGCCAGCAACACTAGGGCTAGCGGGGCAATTAAAGAGACCCAGTACTTC. This translates into CASNTRASGAIKETQYF.

This chain links TRBV5-1 with TRBJ1-2, with D unresolved. V was cut by 5 bases and J by 5 bases, with 7 bases left in between. CDR1 SGHRS and CDR2 YFSETQ come from the germline V gene. The CDR3 sequence is 11 residues long. The CDR3 DNA reads as TGCGCCAGCAGAGGATTTTATGGCTACACCTTC. This gives the protein CASRGFYGYTF. Variable domain in full (rest from reference TRBV5-1 and TRBJ1-2): KAGVTQTPRYLIKTRGQQVTLSCSPISGHRSVSWYQQTPGQGLQFLFEYFSETQRNKGNFPGRFSGRQFSNSRSEMNVSTLELGDSALYLCASRGFYGYTFGSGTRLTVV.

This clonotype came up many times. The gene calls are TRBV7-2 and TRBJ2-7, with TRBD2 matching 13 bases. From germline, CDR1 is SGHTA and CDR2 FQGNSA. The trim removed 5 bases at V and 3 bases at J, leaving 7 bases unmatched. This CDR3 has 16 residues. For the CDR3, the DNA is TGTGCCAGCAGCCACATACTAGCGGGAGGGAGCTACGAGCAGTACTTC. This translates into CASSHILAGGSYEQYF. The complete variable domain, with remaining parts taken from reference TRBV7-2 and TRBJ2-7, reads GAGVSQSPSNKVTEKGKDVELRCDPISGHTALYWYRQSLGQGLEFLIYFQGNSAPDKSGLPSDRFSAERTGGSVSTLTIQRTQQEDSAVYLCASSHILAGGSYEQYFGPGTRLTVT.

By share, this clonotype ranks as medium-sized. V is TRBV20-1 and J is TRBJ2-7; tentative D call: TRBD1 (5 bases). Deletions cut 2 bases from V and 3 bases from J, with 14 bases between. The CDR3 contains 14 residues. Germline values: CDR1 DFQATT, CDR2 SNEGSKA (reference sequence). The CDR3 spells CSARKGAGNYEQYV. The CDR3 DNA reads as TGCAGTGCTAGAAAAGGGGCAGGGAACTACGAGCAGTACGTC.

A few counts support this clonotype. The V and J genes are TRBV20-1 and TRBJ1-5; 10 nucleotides line up with TRBD1. V was clipped by 1 base and J by 3 bases; unmatched bases: 3. The CDR3 runs to 15 residues. In germline, CDR1 is DFQATT, CDR2 SNEGSKA (reference sequence). The CDR3 sequence is CSARGDRGLNQPQHF. The CDR3, as DNA: TGCAGTGCTAGAGGGGACAGGGGACTCAATCAGCCCCAGCATTTT.

The rearrangement links TRBV7-2 to TRBJ2-7; the match to TRBD1 covers 8 bases. Per germline, CDR1 SGHTA and CDR2 FQGNSA. V shed 3 bases, J shed 2 bases, and the junction held 6 bases outside the gene matches. The CDR3 covers 15 residues. CDR3 coding DNA: TGTGCCAGCAGCTTCGGACAGGGCGGAACCTACGAGCAGTACTTC. This translates into CASSFGQGGTYEQYF.

By share of the sample, this clonotype is large. The gene calls are TRBV5-1 and TRBJ2-3; 13 bases match TRBD2. Germline values: CDR1 SGHRS, CDR2 YFSETQ. J gave up 1 base and V 4 bases, and 18 bases lay outside the gene matches. The CDR3 runs 21 residues. CDR3 in DNA: TGCGCCAGCAGCGAGGATTGGACTAGCGGGGGCCTAGTTCCGGGCACAGATACGCAGTATTTT. This gives the protein CASSEDWTSGGLVPGTDTQYF.

This clonotype was recorded many times. The CDR3 bases are TGTGCCAGCCACACGTCGGGCTACGAGCAGTACTTC. This translates into CASHTSGYEQYF. J is TRBJ2-7 and V is TRBV6-2 or TRBV6-3; D is unresolved. Per germline, CDR1 MNHEY and CDR2 SVGEGT. Trimming removed 8 bases from V and 3 bases from J, with 11 bases in between. The CDR3 has 12 amino acids.

This clonotype was observed many times. V gene TRBV29-1 combines with J gene TRBJ1-6; weak D call: TRBD1 (5 bases). CDR1 is SQVTM, CDR2 ANQGSEA, per germline. Deletions cut 4 bases from V and 5 bases from J, with 9 bases between. CDR3 size: 13 residues. CDR3 amino acids: CSVGDRNNSPLHF. As DNA, the CDR3 is TGCAGCGTTGGAGACAGAAATAATTCACCCCTCCACTTT.

The V gene is TRBV7-9, the J gene TRBJ1-1; D perhaps matches TRBD1 (5 bases). This CDR3 has 15 residues. Germline CDR1 reads SEHNR; CDR2 reads FQNEAQ (reference sequence). V shed 5 bases and J shed 0 bases, with 13 bases lying between them. CDR3 loop: CASSGGAAMNTEAFF. The CDR3 DNA reads TGTGCCAGCAGCGGTGGGGCAGCTATGAACACTGAAGCTTTCTTT.

This clonotype showed up many times. This sequence joins TRBV4-3 and TRBJ2-7; 16 bases align to TRBD2. The CDR3 contains 19 residues. Losses at the gene ends were 4 bases for V and 6 bases for J; bases not matched to a gene: 15. CDR1 LGHNA and CDR2 YSLEER come from the germline V gene. CDR3 residues: CASSLSMGLAGGPFAEQYF. The DNA of the CDR3 is TGCGCCAGCAGCCTAAGTATGGGACTAGCGGGAGGGCCTTTCGCCGAGCAGTACTTC.

This clonotype is labeled medium-sized. The J gene is TRBJ2-1, the V gene TRBV12-3 or TRBV12-4, with D uncertain. The CDR3 loop spans 12 amino acids. Deletions cut 2 bases from V and 7 bases from J, with 6 bases between. The CDR3 sequence: CASSLMGNEQFF. DNA of the CDR3: TGTGCCAGCAGTTTAATGGGGAATGAGCAGTTCTTC.

This clonotype was seen repeatedly, ten times or more. The rearrangement uses TRBV24-1 and TRBJ2-5, with 7 bases that match TRBD1. The germline CDR1 and CDR2 sequences are KGHDR and SFDVKD. The CDR3 spans 14 residues. The V segment lost 6 bases and the J segment 2 bases; nucleotides outside the gene matches: 5. Here the CDR3 DNA reads TGTGCCACCAGTCGGGCGACAGGGCAAGAGACCCAGTACTTC. It encodes CATSRATGQETQYF.

The chain carries TRBV12-3 or TRBV12-4 and TRBJ2-1, with TRBD2 matching over 11 bases. The CDR3 spans 18 residues. V trimming: 1 base; J trimming: 4 bases; junction bases outside the gene matches: 9. The CDR3 region is CASSLDPTLAGGYNEQFF. DNA for the CDR3: TGTGCCAGCAGTTTAGACCCGACCTTAGCGGGAGGGTACAATGAGCAGTTCTTC.

This clonotype is medium-sized by share. The gene calls are TRBV28 and TRBJ1-5; D unclear. The germline V gene has CDR1 MDHEN and CDR2 SYDVKM. V lost 3 bases and J lost 3, with 6 bases in between. This CDR3 is built from 13 residues. Here the CDR3 DNA reads TGTGCCAGCAGTTTGACACCCAATCAGCCCCAGCATTTT. It is translated as CASSLTPNQPQHF.

Judged by abundance, this clonotype is medium-sized. This chain's CDR3 is CASSFFLVRGSSYNEQFF. The CDR3 DNA reads as TGTGCCAGCAGTTTTTTTCTGGTGCGAGGGTCGTCCTACAATGAGCAGTTCTTC. V usage is TRBV28 and J usage is TRBJ2-1; TRBD2 might be the D (5 bases). CDR1 MDHEN and CDR2 SYDVKM come from the germline V gene. The CDR3 contains 18 residues. The V and J ends lost 3 bases and 1 base respectively, with 19 bases between them.

This clonotype was detected ten times or more. The chain has TRBV7-3 and TRBJ2-3; the D gene is possibly TRBD2 (7 bases). Germline V lookup: CDR1 SGHTA, CDR2 FQGTGA. The CDR3 covers 15 residues. The V and J ends lost 5 bases and 3 bases respectively, with 15 bases between them. CDR3 DNA: TGTGCCAGCAGCCCACGGGGGGCGGGGACAGATACGCAGTATTTT. As protein: CASSPRGAGTDTQYF.

This clonotype came up many times. The rearrangement uses TRBV6-5 and TRBJ1-6; unclear D gene. Looked up from germline, CDR1 is MNHEY and CDR2 is SVGAGI. The V gene lost 6 bases and the J gene lost 9 bases, with 21 bases spanning the gap. The CDR3 is 16 amino acids. CDR3 DNA: TGTGCCAGCAGCTATAGAGCAGCACGGGCTGGTTCACCCCTCCACTTT. Protein: CASSYRAARAGSPLHF.

The table lists this clonotype with many counts. This chain connects TRBV7-2 to TRBJ2-3, with TRBD2 matching over 7 bases. Germline V CDR1 and CDR2: SGHTA, FQGNSA. The CDR3 has 15 amino acids. The V segment lost 10 bases and the J segment 0 bases; nucleotides outside the gene matches: 10. The CDR3 nucleotides are TGTGCCACCGTTCGCGGGAGAGGTAGCACAGATACGCAGTATTTT. It translates to CATVRGRGSTDTQYF.

There are many counts of this clonotype. The V and J genes are TRBV5-1 and TRBJ2-3; D gene unclear. Germline CDR1 reads SGHRS; CDR2 reads YFSETQ. This CDR3 comprises 12 residues. Trimming stripped 1 base from V and 4 bases from J, with 4 bases between. The CDR3 sequence: CASSLIADTQYF. The CDR3 nucleotides are TGCGCCAGCAGCTTGATTGCAGATACGCAGTATTTT. Based on the CDR3 plus reference TRBV5-1 and TRBJ2-3, the full variable domain is KAGVTQTPRYLIKTRGQQVTLSCSPISGHRSVSWYQQTPGQGLQFLFEYFSETQRNKGNFPGRFSGRQFSNSRSEMNVSTLELGDSALYLCASSLIADTQYFGPGTRLTVL.

The chain uses TRBV2 and TRBJ1-2, with unresolved D. The CDR3 covers 13 residues. CDR1 is SNHLY and CDR2 is FYNNEI in the germline V gene. The V end was cut by 2 bases, the J end by 4 bases, with 8 bases between. The CDR3 here is CASSERSSYGYTF. In DNA, the CDR3 is TGTGCCAGCAGTGAAAGGTCGTCCTATGGCTACACCTTC.

By its share, this clonotype is medium-sized. The chain is built from TRBV6-4 and TRBJ2-7; 7 positions agree with TRBD1. Germline-derived CDR1 and CDR2 are MRHNA and SNTAGT. The CDR3 is 14 amino acids. The trim removed 4 bases at V and 5 bases at J, leaving 8 bases unmatched. The CDR3 sequence: CASSGDRVVDEQYF. Written as DNA, the CDR3 is TGTGCCAGCAGTGGCGACAGGGTTGTCGACGAGCAGTACTTC.

The chain couples TRBV20-1 to TRBJ2-5, with 8 bases fitting TRBD2. The V gene end was trimmed by 2 bases and the J gene end by 4 bases; junction bases not matched to a gene: 9. Germline V CDR1 and CDR2: DFQATT, SNEGSKA (reference sequence). CDR3 length: 15 residues. CDR3 sequence: CSARSTSEAGETQYF. For the CDR3, the DNA is TGCAGTGCTAGATCGACTAGCGAGGCGGGAGAGACCCAGTACTTC.